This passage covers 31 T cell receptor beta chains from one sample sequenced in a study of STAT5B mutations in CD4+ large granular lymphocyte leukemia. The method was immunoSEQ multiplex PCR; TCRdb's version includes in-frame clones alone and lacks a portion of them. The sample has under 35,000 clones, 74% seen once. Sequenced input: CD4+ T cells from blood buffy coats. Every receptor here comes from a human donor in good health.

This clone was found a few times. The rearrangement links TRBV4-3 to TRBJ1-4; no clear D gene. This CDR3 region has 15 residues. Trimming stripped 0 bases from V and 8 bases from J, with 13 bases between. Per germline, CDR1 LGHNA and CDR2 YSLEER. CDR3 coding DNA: TGCGCCAGCAGCCAAGACGGCAGAGTGTTCGAAAAACTGTTTTTT. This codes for CASSQDGRVFEKLFF.

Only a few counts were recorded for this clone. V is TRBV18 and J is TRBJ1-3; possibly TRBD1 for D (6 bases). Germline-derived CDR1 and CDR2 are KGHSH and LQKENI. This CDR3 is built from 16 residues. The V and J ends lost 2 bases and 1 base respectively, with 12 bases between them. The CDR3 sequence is CASSPSEGGSGNTIYF. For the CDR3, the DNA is TGTGCCAGCTCACCATCTGAAGGGGGTTCTGGAAACACCATATATTTT.

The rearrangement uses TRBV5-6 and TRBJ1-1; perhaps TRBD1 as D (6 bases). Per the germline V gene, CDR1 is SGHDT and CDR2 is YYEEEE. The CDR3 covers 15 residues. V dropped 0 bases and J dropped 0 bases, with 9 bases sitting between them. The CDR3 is CASSLAGVMNTEAFF. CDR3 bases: TGTGCCAGCAGCTTGGCAGGGGTCATGAACACTGAAGCTTTCTTT.

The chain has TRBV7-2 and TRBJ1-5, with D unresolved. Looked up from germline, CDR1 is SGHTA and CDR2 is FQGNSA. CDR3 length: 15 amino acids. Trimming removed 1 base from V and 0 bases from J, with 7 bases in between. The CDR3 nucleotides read TGTGCCAGCAGCTTAGGGCGGGCTAGCAATCAGCCCCAGCATTTT. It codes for CASSLGRASNQPQHF.

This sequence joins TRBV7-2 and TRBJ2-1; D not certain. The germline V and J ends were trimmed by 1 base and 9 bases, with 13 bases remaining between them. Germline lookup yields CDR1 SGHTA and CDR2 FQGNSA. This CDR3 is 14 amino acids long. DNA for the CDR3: TGTGCCAGCAGCTTAGTCGGCAGCCGTCGTGAGCAGTTCTTC. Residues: CASSLVGSRREQFF.

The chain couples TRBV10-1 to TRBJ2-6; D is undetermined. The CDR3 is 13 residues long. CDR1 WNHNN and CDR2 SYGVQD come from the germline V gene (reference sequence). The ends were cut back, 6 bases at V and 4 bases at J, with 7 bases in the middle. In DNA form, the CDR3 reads TGCGCCAGCAGGGCCCCGGGGGCCAACGTCCTGACTTTC. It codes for CASRAPGANVLTF.

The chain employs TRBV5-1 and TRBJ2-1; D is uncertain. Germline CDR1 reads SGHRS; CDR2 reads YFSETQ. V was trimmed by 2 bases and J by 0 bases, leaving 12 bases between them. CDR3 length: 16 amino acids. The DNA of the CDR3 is TGCGCCAGCAGCTTTTCTCCGGAGATCTCCTACAATGAGCAGTTCTTC. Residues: CASSFSPEISYNEQFF.

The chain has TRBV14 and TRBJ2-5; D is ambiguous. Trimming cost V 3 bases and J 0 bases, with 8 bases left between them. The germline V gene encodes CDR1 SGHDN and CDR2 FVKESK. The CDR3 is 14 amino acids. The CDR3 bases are TGTGCCAGCAGCCAGGCCACGTACCAAGAGACCCAGTACTTC. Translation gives CASSQATYQETQYF.

As DNA, the CDR3 is TGTGCCAGCAGCCCCCACGCGCCGGCCGGGGGTGGGGAGCTGTTTTTT. Its translation is CASSPHAPAGGGELFF. This chain uses TRBV7-3 with TRBJ2-2; D might be TRBD2 (6 bases). CDR3 size: 16 residues. Germline assignment: CDR1 SGHTA and CDR2 FQGTGA. V was cut by 5 bases and J by 8 bases, with 21 bases left in between.

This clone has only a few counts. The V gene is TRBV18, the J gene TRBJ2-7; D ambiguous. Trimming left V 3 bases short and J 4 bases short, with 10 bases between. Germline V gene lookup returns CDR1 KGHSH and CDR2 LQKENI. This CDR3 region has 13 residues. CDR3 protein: CASSPLTWYEQYF. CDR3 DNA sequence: TGTGCCAGCTCACCCCTGACTTGGTACGAGCAGTACTTC. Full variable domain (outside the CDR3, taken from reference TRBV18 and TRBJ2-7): NAGVMQNPRHLVRRRGQEARLRCSPMKGHSHVYWYRQLPEEGLKFMVYLQKENIIDESGMPKERFSAEFPKEGPSILRIQQVVRGDSAAYFCASSPLTWYEQYFGPGTRLTVT.

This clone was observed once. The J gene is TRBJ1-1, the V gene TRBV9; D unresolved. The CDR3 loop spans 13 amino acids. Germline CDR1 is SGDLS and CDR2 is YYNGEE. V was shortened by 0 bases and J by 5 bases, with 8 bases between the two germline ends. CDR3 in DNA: TGTGCCAGCAGCGTAGGGACTACAACTGAAGCTTTCTTT. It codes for CASSVGTTTEAFF.

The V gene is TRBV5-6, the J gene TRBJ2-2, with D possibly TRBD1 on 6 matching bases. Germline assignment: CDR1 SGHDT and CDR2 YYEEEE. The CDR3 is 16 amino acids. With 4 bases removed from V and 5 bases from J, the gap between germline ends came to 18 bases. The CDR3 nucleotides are TGTGCCAGCAGCCAGGACACCCGAAGGGGGACCGGGGAGCTGTTTTTT. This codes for CASSQDTRRGTGELFF.

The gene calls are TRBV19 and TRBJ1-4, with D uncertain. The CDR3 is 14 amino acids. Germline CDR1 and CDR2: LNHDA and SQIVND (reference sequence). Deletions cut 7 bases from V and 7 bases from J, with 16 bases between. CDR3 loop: CASIAPGKSEKLFF. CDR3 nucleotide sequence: TGTGCCAGTATCGCTCCCGGTAAAAGTGAAAAACTGTTTTTT.

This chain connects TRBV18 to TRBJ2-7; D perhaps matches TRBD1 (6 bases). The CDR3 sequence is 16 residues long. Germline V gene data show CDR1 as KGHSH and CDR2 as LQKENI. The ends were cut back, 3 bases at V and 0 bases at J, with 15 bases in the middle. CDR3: CASSPSGGARSYEQYF. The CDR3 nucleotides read TGTGCCAGCTCACCGTCTGGGGGCGCACGCTCCTACGAGCAGTACTTC.

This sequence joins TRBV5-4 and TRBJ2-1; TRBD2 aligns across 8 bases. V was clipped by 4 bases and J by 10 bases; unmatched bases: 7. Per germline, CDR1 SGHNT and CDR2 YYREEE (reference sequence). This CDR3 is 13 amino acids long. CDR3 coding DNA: TGTGCCAGCAGCACCACTAGCGGCATCGAGCAGTTCTTC. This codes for CASSTTSGIEQFF.

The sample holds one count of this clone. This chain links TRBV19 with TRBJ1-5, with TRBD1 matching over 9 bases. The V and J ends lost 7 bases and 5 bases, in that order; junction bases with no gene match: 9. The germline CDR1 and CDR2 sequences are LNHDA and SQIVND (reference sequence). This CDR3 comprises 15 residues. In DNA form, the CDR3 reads TGTGCCAGTATGTCCACCGGACAGGGGTATCAGCCCCAGCATTTT. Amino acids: CASMSTGQGYQPQHF.

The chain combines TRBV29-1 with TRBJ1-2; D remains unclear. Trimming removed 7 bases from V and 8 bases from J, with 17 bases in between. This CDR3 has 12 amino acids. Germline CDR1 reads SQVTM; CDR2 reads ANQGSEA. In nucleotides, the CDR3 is TGCAGCGGATCCTCGGGCGTGGGCGGCTACACCTTC. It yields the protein CSGSSGVGGYTF.

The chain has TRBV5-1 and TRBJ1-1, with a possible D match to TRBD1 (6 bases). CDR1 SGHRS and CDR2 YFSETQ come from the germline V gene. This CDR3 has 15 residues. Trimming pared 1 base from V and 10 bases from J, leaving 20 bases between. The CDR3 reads CASSLRFAGADGAFF. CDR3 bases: TGCGCCAGCAGCTTGAGGTTTGCGGGGGCTGACGGAGCTTTCTTT.

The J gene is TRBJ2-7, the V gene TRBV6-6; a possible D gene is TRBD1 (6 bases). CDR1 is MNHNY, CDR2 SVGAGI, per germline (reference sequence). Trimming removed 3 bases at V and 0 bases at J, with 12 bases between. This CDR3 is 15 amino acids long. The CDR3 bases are TGTGCCAGCAGTTATTCAGGACAGAGCTCCTACGAGCAGTACTTC. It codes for CASSYSGQSSYEQYF.

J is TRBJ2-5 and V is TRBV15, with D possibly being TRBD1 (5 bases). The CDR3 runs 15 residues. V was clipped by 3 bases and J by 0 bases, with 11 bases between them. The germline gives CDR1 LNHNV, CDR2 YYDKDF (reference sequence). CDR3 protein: CATSRAMTDQETQYF. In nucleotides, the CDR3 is TGTGCCACCAGCAGGGCCATGACAGACCAAGAGACCCAGTACTTC. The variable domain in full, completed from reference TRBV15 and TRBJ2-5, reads DAMVIQNPRYQVTQFGKPVTLSCSQTLNHNVMYWYQQKSSQAPKLLFHYYDKDFNNEADTPDNFQSRRPNTSFCFLDIRSPGLGDTAMYLCATSRAMTDQETQYFGPGTRLLVL.

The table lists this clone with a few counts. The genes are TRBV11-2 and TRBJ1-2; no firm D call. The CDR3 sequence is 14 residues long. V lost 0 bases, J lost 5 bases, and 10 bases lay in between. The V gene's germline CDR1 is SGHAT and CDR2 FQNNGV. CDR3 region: CASSLETSLYGYTF. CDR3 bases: TGTGCCAGCAGCTTAGAGACAAGCTTGTATGGCTACACCTTC.

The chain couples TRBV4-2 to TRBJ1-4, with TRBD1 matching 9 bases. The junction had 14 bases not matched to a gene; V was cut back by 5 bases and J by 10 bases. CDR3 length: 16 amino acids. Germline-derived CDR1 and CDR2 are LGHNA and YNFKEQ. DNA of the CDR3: TGTGCCAGCAGCTCCCCAAACAGGGGGCGCGATGGAAAACTGTTTTTT. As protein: CASSSPNRGRDGKLFF.

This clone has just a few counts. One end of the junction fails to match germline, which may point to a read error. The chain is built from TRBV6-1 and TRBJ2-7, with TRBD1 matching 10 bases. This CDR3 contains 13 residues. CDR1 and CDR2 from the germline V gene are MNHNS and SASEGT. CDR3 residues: CASSAGTGDPWDF. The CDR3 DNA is TGTGCCAGCAGCGCCGGGACAGGGGACCCCTGGGACTTC.

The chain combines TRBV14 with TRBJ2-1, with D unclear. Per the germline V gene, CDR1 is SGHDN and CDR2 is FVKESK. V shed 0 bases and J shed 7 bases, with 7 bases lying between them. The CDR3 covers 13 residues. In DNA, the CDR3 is TGTGCCAGCAGCCAAGACCCGGTAAATGAGCAGTTCTTC. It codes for CASSQDPVNEQFF.

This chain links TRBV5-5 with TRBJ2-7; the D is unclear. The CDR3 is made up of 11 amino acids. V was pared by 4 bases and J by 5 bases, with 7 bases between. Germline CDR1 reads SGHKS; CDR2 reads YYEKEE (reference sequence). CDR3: CASSAPHEQYF. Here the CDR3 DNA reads TGTGCCAGCAGCGCCCCCCACGAGCAGTACTTC. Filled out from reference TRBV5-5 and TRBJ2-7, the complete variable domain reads DAGVTQSPTHLIKTRGQQVTLRCSPISGHKSVSWYQQVLGQGPQFIFQYYEKEERGRGNFPDRFSARQFPNYSSELNVNALLLGDSALYLCASSAPHEQYFGPGTRLTVT.

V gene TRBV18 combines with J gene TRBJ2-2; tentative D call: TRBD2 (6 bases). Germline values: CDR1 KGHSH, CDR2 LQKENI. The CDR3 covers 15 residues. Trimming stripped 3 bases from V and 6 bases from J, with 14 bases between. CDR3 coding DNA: TGTGCCAGCTCACCGCACGGTGGGGAGGCCGGGGAGCTGTTTTTT. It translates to CASSPHGGEAGELFF.

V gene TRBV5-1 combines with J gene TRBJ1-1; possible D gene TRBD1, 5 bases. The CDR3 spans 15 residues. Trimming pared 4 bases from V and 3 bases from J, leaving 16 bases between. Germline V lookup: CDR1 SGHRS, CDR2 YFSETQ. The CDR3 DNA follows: TGCGCCAGCAGCCCTACAGGATCTAAGGACACTGAAGCTTTCTTT. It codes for CASSPTGSKDTEAFF.

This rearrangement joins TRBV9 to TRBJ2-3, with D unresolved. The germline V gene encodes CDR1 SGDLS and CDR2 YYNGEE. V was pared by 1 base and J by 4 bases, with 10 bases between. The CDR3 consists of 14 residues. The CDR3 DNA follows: TGTGCCAGCAGCGTACTAAATGGTCCAGATACGCAGTATTTT. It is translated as CASSVLNGPDTQYF.

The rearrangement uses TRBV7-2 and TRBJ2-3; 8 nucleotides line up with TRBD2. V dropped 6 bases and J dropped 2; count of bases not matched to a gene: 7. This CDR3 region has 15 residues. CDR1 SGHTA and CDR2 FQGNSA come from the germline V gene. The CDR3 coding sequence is TGTGCCAGCAGACTCACTAGCGGCAACACAGATACGCAGTATTTT. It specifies CASRLTSGNTDTQYF. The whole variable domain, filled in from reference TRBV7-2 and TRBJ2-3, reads GAGVSQSPSNKVTEKGKDVELRCDPISGHTALYWYRQSLGQGLEFLIYFQGNSAPDKSGLPSDRFSAERTGGSVSTLTIQRTQQEDSAVYLCASRLTSGNTDTQYFGPGTRLTVL.

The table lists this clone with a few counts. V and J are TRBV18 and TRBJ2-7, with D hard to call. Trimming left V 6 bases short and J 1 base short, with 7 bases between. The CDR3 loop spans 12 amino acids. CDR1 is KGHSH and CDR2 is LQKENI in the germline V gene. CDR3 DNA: TGTGCCAGCTCTGCCAGTTCCTACGAGCAGTACTTC. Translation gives CASSASSYEQYF.

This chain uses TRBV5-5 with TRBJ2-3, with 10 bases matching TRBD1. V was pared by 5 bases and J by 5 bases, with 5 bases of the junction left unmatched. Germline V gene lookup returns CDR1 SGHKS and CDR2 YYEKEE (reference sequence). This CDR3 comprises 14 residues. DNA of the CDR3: TGTGCCAGCAGACCCGACAGGGGGCAAGATACGCAGTATTTT. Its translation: CASRPDRGQDTQYF.